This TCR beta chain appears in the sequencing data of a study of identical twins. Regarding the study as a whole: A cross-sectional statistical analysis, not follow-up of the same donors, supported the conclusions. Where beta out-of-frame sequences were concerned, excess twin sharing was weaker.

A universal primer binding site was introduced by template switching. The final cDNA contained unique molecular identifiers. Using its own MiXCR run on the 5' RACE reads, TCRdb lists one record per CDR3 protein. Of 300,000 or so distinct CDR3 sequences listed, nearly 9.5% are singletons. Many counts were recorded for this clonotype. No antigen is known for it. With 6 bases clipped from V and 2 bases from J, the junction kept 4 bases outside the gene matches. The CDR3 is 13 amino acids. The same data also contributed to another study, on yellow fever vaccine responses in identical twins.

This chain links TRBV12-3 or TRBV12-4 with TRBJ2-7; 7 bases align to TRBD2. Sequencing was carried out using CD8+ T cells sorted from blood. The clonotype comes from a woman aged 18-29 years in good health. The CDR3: CASSQGGTYEQYF. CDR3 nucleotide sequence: TGTGCCAGCAGCCAGGGAGGGACCTACGAGCAGTACTTC.